The T cell receptor beta chain under discussion was sequenced for a study of response to subunit inactivated influenza vaccine. TCRdb analysed the RT-PCR reads with MiXCR anew, one entry per CDR3 protein. Of a few hundred thousand distinct CDR3 sequences listed, 12% to 15% are singletons. The material sequenced was PBMCs from blood, taken roughly 13 days after vaccination. The source of this sequence is a man aged 50-60 years who received an inactivated influenza vaccine.

This CDR3 is CASGTGDLGSETQYF. CDR3 coding DNA: TGTGCCAGCGGTACAGGAGACCTGGGATCGGAGACCCAGTACTTC. The chain joins TRBV6-1 to TRBJ2-5; D possibly corresponds to TRBD1 (5 bases). V shed 8 bases and J shed 5 bases, with 21 bases lying between them. This CDR3 comprises 15 residues. Germline CDR1 reads MNHNS; CDR2 reads SASEGT.